What follows are 20 T cell receptor beta chains derived from one specimen sequenced in a study of blood T cell repertoires in COVID-19. Assay used: immunoSEQ multiplex PCR; TCRdb lists only in-frame clones, some missing. There are hundreds of thousands of clones in the sample; 86% occur only once, and over 1.1% lies in the top ten. The sample was peripheral blood. These receptors were obtained from a woman in her 30s with active or convalescent COVID-19.

This clone turned up a few times. This chain joins TRBV27 and TRBJ1-6, with 8 bases matching TRBD1. J lost 9 bases, V lost 5 bases, and 0 bases had no gene match. The CDR3 contains 12 residues. Germline lookup yields CDR1 MNHEY and CDR2 SMNVEV (reference sequence). CDR3 DNA sequence: TGTGCCAGCAGTACAGGGGGTTCACCCCTCCACTTT. Protein: CASSTGGSPLHF.

The chain couples TRBV5-1 to TRBJ2-7; the D is unclear. V lost 3 bases and J 0 bases, leaving 13 bases between the germline ends. Germline CDR1 reads SGHRS; CDR2 reads YFSETQ. CDR3 length equals 15 residues. CDR3 bases: TGCGCCAGCAGCTCCCCCAGTACTATCTCCTACGAGCAGTACTTC. Translated: CASSSPSTISYEQYF.

The V and J genes are TRBV5-6 and TRBJ2-7, with TRBD2 matching 8 bases. Germline V gives CDR1 SGHDT, CDR2 YYEEEE. The CDR3 is 16 amino acids. The ends lost 4 bases at V and 5 bases at J; junction bases unmatched: 14. The CDR3 reads CASSRFRGSGTDEQYF. Here the CDR3 DNA reads TGTGCCAGCAGCCGGTTTCGAGGTAGCGGGACTGACGAGCAGTACTTC.

The rearrangement joins TRBV27 to TRBJ2-5; D ambiguous. Looked up from germline, CDR1 is MNHEY and CDR2 is SMNVEV (reference sequence). The V end was cut by 5 bases, the J end by 0 bases, with 10 bases between. The CDR3 runs 14 residues. The CDR3 bases are TGTGCCAGCAGTCTGACTCGTTACCAAGAGACCCAGTACTTC. Amino acid sequence: CASSLTRYQETQYF.

The gene calls are TRBV5-8 and TRBJ2-1; the D gene is possibly TRBD2 (6 bases). The CDR3 loop spans 15 amino acids. Germline loops: CDR1 SGHTS, CDR2 YDEGEE. Trimming left V 2 bases short and J 0 bases short, with 9 bases between. This CDR3 is CASSFRGFSYNEQFF. The CDR3, as DNA: TGTGCCAGCAGCTTCCGGGGGTTCTCCTACAATGAGCAGTTCTTC.

The CDR3 DNA follows: TGTGCCAGCAGCCGCACACCGAACACTGAAGCTTTCTTT. Its translation: CASSRTPNTEAFF. The chain is built from TRBV5-8 and TRBJ1-1, with D unclear. The CDR3 is made up of 13 amino acids. V was trimmed by 4 bases and J by 1 base, leaving 8 bases between them. Germline V gene data show CDR1 as SGHTS and CDR2 as YDEGEE.

This clone was detected only once. This CDR3 reads CASSPSQVGYGYTF. The CDR3, as DNA: TGTGCCAGCAGCCCCAGTCAGGTCGGCTATGGCTACACCTTC. The chain joins TRBV9 to TRBJ1-2; D not resolved. This CDR3 has 14 amino acids. CDR1 is SGDLS, CDR2 YYNGEE, per germline. The V and J ends lost 4 bases and 4 bases respectively, with 14 bases between them.

This clone was observed once. The chain has TRBV12-2 and TRBJ2-7; the table's D gene call, TRBD1, was not cross checked with the DNA. TRBV12-2 is an annotated pseudogene. The CDR3 loop spans 20 amino acids. The CDR3 nucleotides read TGTGCAAGTCGCTTATTATCGAACCCATCGGGACAGGGCTTCTTCCACGAGCAGTACTTC. It specifies CASRLLSNPSGQGFFHEQYF.

This chain joins TRBV5-4 and TRBJ2-2; TRBD1 might be the D (6 bases). The V end was cut by 0 bases, the J end by 4 bases, with 10 bases between. Germline V gene lookup returns CDR1 SGHNT and CDR2 YYREEE (reference sequence). The CDR3 is 15 residues long. The CDR3 nucleotides are TGTGCCAGCAGCTTGGGGGACACCCTCACCGGGGAGCTGTTTTTT. Translated, it gives CASSLGDTLTGELFF.

CDR3 sequence: CASSSRQGGSDEQFF. CDR3 nucleotide sequence: TGTGCCAGCAGCTCCCGGCAGGGGGGTAGCGATGAGCAGTTCTTC. The chain employs TRBV11-2 and TRBJ2-1; weak D call: TRBD1 (7 bases). The germline CDR1 and CDR2 sequences are SGHAT and FQNNGV. CDR3 size: 15 residues. Trimming cost V 4 bases and J 8 bases, with 18 bases left between them.

The gene calls are TRBV30 and TRBJ2-1; TRBD1 aligns across 8 bases. Germline trimming cut 4 bases from V and 5 bases from J; bases unmatched to any gene: 10. Germline V gene data show CDR1 as GTSNPN and CDR2 as SVGIG (reference sequence). This CDR3 is 15 amino acids long. Here the CDR3 DNA reads TGTGCCTGGACGGTGGGACAGGCGATAAACAATGAGCAGTTCTTC. Encoded protein: CAWTVGQAINNEQFF.

The rearrangement joins TRBV3-1 (or the pseudogene TRBV3-2) to TRBJ2-2; 10 bases agree with TRBD2. The CDR3 covers 21 residues. Germline-derived CDR1 and CDR2 are LGHDT and YNNKEL (reference sequence). J gave up 2 bases and V 2 bases, and 17 bases lay outside the gene matches. The CDR3 DNA reads TGTGCCAGCAGCCAACCAACCCGCGCGGCAGCGGGAGGGACAAACACCGGGGAGCTGTTTTTT. It codes for CASSQPTRAAAGGTNTGELFF.

The rearrangement joins TRBV10-3 to TRBJ1-2; 8 positions agree with TRBD1. CDR3 size: 12 residues. Germline CDR1 reads ENHRY; CDR2 reads SYGVKD. Germline trimming cut 6 bases from V and 8 bases from J; bases unmatched to any gene: 5. The DNA of the CDR3 is TGTGCCATCAGCCCGGACAGGGTGGGCTACACCTTC. This translates into CAISPDRVGYTF.

On this clone: The same CDR3 also results from other DNA sequences found in this sample. The rearrangement links TRBV5-1 to TRBJ1-5, with 7 bases matching TRBD1. The CDR3 extends over 14 amino acids. With V trimmed by 4 bases and J by 4 bases, 5 bases remained unmatched. Germline CDR1 is SGHRS and CDR2 is YFSETQ. As DNA, the CDR3 is TGCGCCAGCAGCCCAGGGACAGATAATCAGCCCCAGCATTTT. Protein product: CASSPGTDNQPQHF.

The V call is TRBV2, the J call TRBJ2-7; TRBD1 aligns across 10 bases. The junction had 4 bases not matched to a gene; V was cut back by 11 bases and J by 6 bases. In germline, CDR1 is SNHLY, CDR2 FYNNEI. The CDR3 contains 11 residues. Here the CDR3 reads CAYRTGGEQYF. Here the CDR3 DNA reads TGTGCCTACAGGACAGGGGGCGAGCAGTACTTC.

The V call is TRBV28, the J call TRBJ1-1; 10 bases match TRBD1. Germline CDR1 is MDHEN and CDR2 is SYDVKM. Losses at the gene ends were 6 bases for V and 6 bases for J; bases not matched to a gene: 10. The CDR3 runs 15 residues. DNA for the CDR3: TGTGCCAGCAGACCCGCCGGGACAGGGGCCGCTGAAGCTTTCTTT. It specifies CASRPAGTGAAEAFF.

This sequence joins TRBV19 and TRBJ1-4; possibly TRBD1 for D (5 bases). Per germline, CDR1 LNHDA and CDR2 SQIVND (reference sequence). Deletions cut 5 bases from V and 8 bases from J, with 15 bases between. This CDR3 comprises 14 residues. The DNA of the CDR3 is TGTGCCAGTAGTCCAGCGGGGCGGTGGGAAAAACTGTTTTTT. Translation gives CASSPAGRWEKLFF.

This clone was observed a single time. This sequence joins TRBV3-1 (or the pseudogene TRBV3-2) and TRBJ2-2; tentative D call: TRBD1 (6 bases). V shed 0 bases and J shed 4 bases, with 18 bases lying between them. This CDR3 contains 18 residues. Germline V CDR1 and CDR2: LGHDT, YNNKEL (reference sequence). As DNA, the CDR3 is TGTGCCAGCAGCCAAGATCGAACAGGGCAAATTCGCACCGGGGAGCTGTTTTTT. This sequence encodes CASSQDRTGQIRTGELFF.

The chain has TRBV19 and TRBJ2-1; 7 nucleotides agree with TRBD1. Germline V gene data show CDR1 as LNHDA and CDR2 as SQIVND (reference sequence). The CDR3 sequence is 10 residues long. V trimming: 5 bases; J trimming: 15 bases; junction bases outside the gene matches: 4. The DNA of the CDR3 is TGTGCCAGTAGTCAGGGGGTGGTGTTCTTC. Residues: CASSQGVVFF.

The V gene is TRBV11-3, the J gene TRBJ1-6; no clear D. The germline gives CDR1 SGHNT, CDR2 YENEEA. Trimming pared 5 bases from V and 7 bases from J, leaving 12 bases between. The length of the CDR3 is 14 residues. CDR3 coding DNA: TGTGCCAGCAGCCTAGGACGGAGAAATTCACCCCTCCACTTT. Translating it yields CASSLGRRNSPLHF.